This T cell receptor beta chain derives from a study of blood T cell repertoires in COVID-19. Study at large: Specimens from acute and convalescent COVID-19 originated in the United States, Italy and Spain.

Germline loops: CDR1 SGHTA, CDR2 FQGTGA. V was cut by 2 bases and J by 4 bases, with 6 bases left in between. The CDR3 length is 13 residues. TCRdb keeps only in-frame clones here, not all; method: immunoSEQ multiplex PCR. Seen here are some 14,000 clones, about 83% observed once, and the top ten hold 33%. The chain is built from TRBV7-3 and TRBJ2-1; D unresolved. The receptor was derived from a human donor in a cohort sampled during active COVID-19. Source material: peripheral blood. For the CDR3, the DNA is TGTGCCAGCAGCTTAGATCAGTACAATGAGCAGTTCTTC. It translates to CASSLDQYNEQFF.